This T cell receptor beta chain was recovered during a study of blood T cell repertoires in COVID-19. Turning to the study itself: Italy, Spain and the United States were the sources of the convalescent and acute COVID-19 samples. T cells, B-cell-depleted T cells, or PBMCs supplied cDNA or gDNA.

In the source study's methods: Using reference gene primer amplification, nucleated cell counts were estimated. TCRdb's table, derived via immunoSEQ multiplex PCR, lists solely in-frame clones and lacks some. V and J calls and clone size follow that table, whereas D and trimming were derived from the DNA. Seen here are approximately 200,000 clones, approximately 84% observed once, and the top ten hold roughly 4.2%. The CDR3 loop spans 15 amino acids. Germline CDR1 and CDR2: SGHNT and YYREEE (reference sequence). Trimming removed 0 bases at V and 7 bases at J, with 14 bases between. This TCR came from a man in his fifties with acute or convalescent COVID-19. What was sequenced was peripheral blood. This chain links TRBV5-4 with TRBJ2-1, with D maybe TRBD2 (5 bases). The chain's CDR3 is CASSLVGAFGNEQFF. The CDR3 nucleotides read TGTGCCAGCAGCTTGGTGGGAGCGTTTGGGAATGAGCAGTTCTTC.